This T cell receptor beta chain was identified in a study of cytomegalovirus exposure and HLA in healthy donors. Looking at the study overall: T cells numbering about 179 million yielded 95 million to 140 million unique TCR beta sequences in an earlier analysis.

About this clone: The target antigen is unknown.

The V gene's germline CDR1 is MGHRA and CDR2 YSYEKL. CDR3 size: 15 residues. J was trimmed by 0 bases and V by 1 base; bases with no gene match: 2. PCR used 60 Vbeta primers and 13 Jbeta primers. Some clones are missing from TCRdb's copy, which holds only in-frame ones; the method was immunoSEQ multiplex PCR. Seen here are 120,000 or so clones, around 85% observed once, and the top ten hold 3% to 4%. Study findings and constraints: Per published reports, the classifier diagnosed cytomegalovirus status with high specificity and sensitivity. The study designated 150 or so TCR beta chains cytomegalovirus-associated.

The source is a man younger than 30 in good health and CMV-seropositive. The sequencing sample was made of PBMCs. V and J are TRBV4-1 and TRBJ1-2; TRBD1 matches 7 bases. The CDR3 spells CASSQGTGANYGYTF. CDR3 nucleotides: TGCGCCAGCAGCCAAGGAACAGGGGCTAACTATGGCTACACCTTC.